Listed below are T cell receptor beta chains from one sample, sequenced in a study of glioma-infiltrating T cells after dendritic cell vaccination. The assay was immunoSEQ multiplex PCR, and TCRdb's table has in-frame clones only and misses some. The data contain approximately 50,000 clones, 89% of them seen just once; the ten biggest clones take up roughly 5.4%. Sequences were derived from blood, sampled after dendritic cell vaccination. The receptors were sampled from a human donor with glioblastoma. The CDR3 runs from the conserved cysteine through the conserved F or W. Fields, in order: J gene, V gene, CDR3 length, D gene, clone size, CDR3 DNA, CDR3 protein. A D gene is named only where the DNA matches it firmly. Only part of the rows carry a size: once, few, many, or a class if the clone is expanded.

TRBJ1-5 TRBV7-8 15 TRBD1 NA TGTGCCAGCAGCGCCTGGACAGGGGGGGGTGGGCCCCAGCATTTT CASSAWTGGGGPQHF
TRBJ1-2 TRBV11-2 12 NA NA TGTGCCAGCAGCTTAGGAGTGAGTGGCTACACCTTC CASSLGVSGYTF
TRBJ1-2 TRBV18 13 TRBD1 NA TGTGCCAGCTCACCCGGGACAGACTATGGCTACACCTTC CASSPGTDYGYTF
TRBJ2-1 TRBV30 14 TRBD1 NA TGTGCCTGGAGGGGCAGGGGGAGTTTGGGTGAGCAGTTCTTC CAWRGRGSLGEQFF
TRBJ1-2 TRBV19 16 TRBD1 NA TGTGCCAGTAGATCCTCAGGGACAGGGGTGCGCTATGGCTACACCTTC CASRSSGTGVRYGYTF
TRBJ2-7 TRBV2 13 NA few TGTGCCAGCAGTTACAGGGTTCGAGACGAGCAGTACTTC CASSYRVRDEQYF
TRBJ2-3 TRBV29-1 14 TRBD1 NA TGCAGCGTTGTGAGTCCGTCAGGGGGAGATACGCAGTATTTT CSVVSPSGGDTQYF
TRBJ2-1 TRBV11-2 15 TRBD2 NA TGTGCCAGCAGCCAACTAGCGGGAGGTTACAATGAGCAGTTCTTC CASSQLAGGYNEQFF
TRBJ1-1 TRBV21-1 16 NA once TGTGCCAGCAGCGGGGGACAGGACATCATGAACACTGAAGCTTTCTTT CASSGGQDIMNTEAFF
TRBJ2-7 TRBV19 14 NA few TGTGCCAGTAGTATTACAGGGGGGGCCTACGAGCAGTACTTC CASSITGGAYEQYF
TRBJ2-1 TRBV7-9 17 TRBD2 NA TGTGCCAGCAGCTTAGATGTGGGCGGGAGCTTCGGCAATGAGCAGTTCTTC CASSLDVGGSFGNEQFF
TRBJ2-3 TRBV27 15 NA NA TGTGCCAGCAGTTTACGACGGGAAGTCACAGATACGCAGTATTTT CASSLRREVTDTQYF
TRBJ1-1 TRBV2 14 TRBD1 NA TGTGCCAGCGCCCGACAGGGAATGAACACTGAAGCTTTCTTT CASARQGMNTEAFF
TRBJ1-1 TRBV7-9 12 NA NA TGTGCCAGCAGGAAACAGGCCACTGAAGCTTTCTTT CASRKQATEAFF
TRBJ2-7 TRBV5-8 14 TRBD1 NA TGTGCCAGCAGCCTGAGGACAGGGCACTACGAGCAGTACTTC CASSLRTGHYEQYF
TRBJ1-2 TRBV4-3 13 NA few TGCGCCAGCAGCCCCCAGGGGCCGGGAGGCTACACCTTC CASSPQGPGGYTF
TRBJ1-1 TRBV7-2 13 NA NA TGTGCCAGCAGCTTCCCCTGGAGAACTGAAGCTTTCTTT CASSFPWRTEAFF
TRBJ2-1 TRBV7-3 15 NA NA TGTGCCAGCAGCCCGACAGGCAGGTCCTACAATGAGCAGTTCTTC CASSPTGRSYNEQFF
TRBJ2-7 TRBV4-2 15 TRBD2 NA TGTGCCAGCAGCCAGGTAGCGGGAGCATCCTACGAGCAGTACTTC CASSQVAGASYEQYF
TRBJ2-7 TRBV5-6 15 TRBD1 NA TGTGCCAGCAGCCCGCTCCGACAGGGAGAAGCCGAGCAGTACTTC CASSPLRQGEAEQYF
TRBJ2-7 TRBV11-2 18 NA NA TGTGCCAGCAGCTTAACTCCCGGCAGGGGCGGGAGAGCCTACGAGCAGTACTTC CASSLTPGRGGRAYEQYF
TRBJ2-7 TRBV29-1 13 NA NA TGCAGCGTTTTCCCGACTAGTAGCTACGAGCAGTACTTC CSVFPTSSYEQYF
TRBJ1-1 TRBV5-1 13 NA NA TGCGCCAGCAGCTTGGACAGGGCCGCTGAAGCTTTCTTT CASSLDRAAEAFF
TRBJ2-7 TRBV7-2 15 NA NA TGTGCCAGCAGCTTAGCGGGAGGACCTACCTACGAGCAGTACTTC CASSLAGGPTYEQYF
TRBJ2-7 TRBV5-1 15 NA NA TGCGCCAGCAGCTTGGGGACAGCCCAAGACTACGAGCAGTACTTC CASSLGTAQDYEQYF
TRBJ1-5 TRBV4-3 14 NA few TGCGCCAGCAGCCAGACAATGAGCAATCAGCCCCAGCATTTT CASSQTMSNQPQHF
TRBJ1-1 TRBV7-9 15 NA once TGTGCCAGCAGCTTAGCAGCTCCCGTCAACACTGAAGCTTTCTTT CASSLAAPVNTEAFF
TRBJ2-5 TRBV28 15 NA NA TGTGCCAGCAGTTTACCCCGTCCCGCGCGGGAGACCCAGTACTTC CASSLPRPARETQYF
TRBJ2-3 TRBV20-1 11 NA NA TGCAGTGCTAGACGTAAAGATACGCAGTATTTT CSARRKDTQYF
TRBJ1-2 TRBV21-1 17 NA NA TGTGCCAGCAGCCACAAGGACGGGGACAGGGTAAACTATGGCTACACCTTC CASSHKDGDRVNYGYTF
TRBJ1-1 TRBV6-1 14 NA NA TGTGCCAGCATCCCACGGCAGGGCCGCACTGAAGCTTTCTTT CASIPRQGRTEAFF
TRBJ1-5 TRBV2 14 NA NA TGTGCCAGCAGTGACAGGGTTTACAATCAGCCCCAGCATTTT CASSDRVYNQPQHF
TRBJ2-2 TRBV29-1 15 TRBD1 NA TGCAGCGTAGATTCGGGACAGGGGCGGGCCGGGGAGCTGTTTTTT CSVDSGQGRAGELFF
TRBJ2-7 TRBV5-1 15 TRBD1 NA TGCGCCAGCAGCGTGCAACAGGGGGCTCGATACGAGCAGTACTTC CASSVQQGARYEQYF
TRBJ2-5 TRBV6-1 17 TRBD1 NA TGTGCCAGCAGTGAAGGAGGCGGGGACAGGCGGGTAGAGACCCAGTACTTC CASSEGGGDRRVETQYF
TRBJ1-1 TRBV10-3 14 TRBD1 NA TGTGCCATCAGTGAGTCCGAGACAGGGGGCAGGGCTTTCTTT CAISESETGGRAFF
TRBJ2-5 TRBV9 16 NA NA TGTGCCAGCAGCGCGGGGGCTAGCGGAAACCAAGAGACCCAGTACTTC CASSAGASGNQETQYF
TRBJ2-1 TRBV9 16 TRBD1 NA TGTGCCAGCAGCGCATTAACACAGGGGACCTACAATGAGCAGTTCTTC CASSALTQGTYNEQFF
TRBJ1-4 TRBV5-1 15 NA NA TGCGCCAGCAGCTTGGGGGGGGGCATAAATGAAAAACTGTTTTTT CASSLGGGINEKLFF
TRBJ2-2 TRBV19 14 TRBD1 few TGTGCCAGTAGTACGGGACAGGGGGCCGGGGAGCTGTTTTTT CASSTGQGAGELFF
TRBJ1-4 TRBV6-1 13 TRBD1 NA TGTGCCACCCGGGGACAGAGAGATGAAAAACTGTTTTTT CATRGQRDEKLFF
TRBJ1-1 TRBV18 13 TRBD1 NA TGTGCCAGCTCACCATTGACAGGGACTGAAGCTTTCTTT CASSPLTGTEAFF
TRBJ2-7 TRBV5-1 16 TRBD2 NA TGCGCCAGCAGCATGGGCCCGACTAGCGGGACTGGCGAGCAGTACTTC CASSMGPTSGTGEQYF
TRBJ2-7 TRBV18 15 TRBD1 NA TGTGCCAGCTCACCACCTGACAGGGTTAGCTACGAGCAGTACTTC CASSPPDRVSYEQYF
TRBJ1-2 TRBV6-5 14 TRBD1 few TGTGCCAGCAGCTGGACAGGATCTAACTATGGCTACACCTTC CASSWTGSNYGYTF
TRBJ2-7 TRBV7-9 16 TRBD2 NA TGTGCCAGCAGCCCTAAAACTAGCGGGACCTTCTACGAGCAGTACTTC CASSPKTSGTFYEQYF
TRBJ2-7 TRBV5-1 16 NA NA TGCGCCAGCAGCTTGGGCGGACTCCCTATAAGCTACGAGCAGTACTTC CASSLGGLPISYEQYF
TRBJ2-1 TRBV11-2 17 TRBD2 few TGTGCCAGCAGCCCAATGGGACTAGCGGGAGTTAAGAATGAGCAGTTCTTC CASSPMGLAGVKNEQFF
TRBJ2-5 TRBV5-4 15 TRBD1 NA TGTGCCAGCAGCACCGGACAGGGGAGGAGAGAGACCCAGTACTTC CASSTGQGRRETQYF
TRBJ2-2 TRBV27 16 TRBD1 NA TGTGCCAGCAGTCCTTCGGACAGGGCAGCCACCGGGGAGCTGTTTTTT CASSPSDRAATGELFF
TRBJ2-1 TRBV30 14 TRBD2 NA TGTGCCTGGGCCACTAGCGGAACCTACAATGAGCAGTTCTTC CAWATSGTYNEQFF
TRBJ2-7 TRBV5-4 16 TRBD2 NA TGTGCCAGCAGCTTGGACGGGGGCGGGAGGGCAGACGAGCAGTACTTC CASSLDGGGRADEQYF
TRBJ2-5 TRBV2 11 NA NA TGTGCCGGAAGGGGGGGAGAGACCCAGTACTTC CAGRGGETQYF
TRBJ2-5 TRBV10-3 12 TRBD1 NA TGTGCCATCGGGACAGGCCAAGAGACCCAGTACTTC CAIGTGQETQYF
TRBJ2-2 TRBV27 16 TRBD1 NA TGTGCCAGCAGGTTACAGGGGCCCGCGAACACCGGGGAGCTGTTTTTT CASRLQGPANTGELFF
TRBJ2-5 TRBV29-1 10 NA NA TGCAGCGCGCAAACGGAGGCCCAGTACTTC CSAQTEAQYF
TRBJ2-5 TRBV2 13 NA NA TGTGCCAGCAGGGGCGACAGAGTAACGCCGCAGTACTTC CASRGDRVTPQYF
TRBJ2-1 TRBV14 16 NA NA TGTGCCAGCAGCCCCGCCTGGGAGCGGAACTTCAATGAGCAGTTCTTC CASSPAWERNFNEQFF